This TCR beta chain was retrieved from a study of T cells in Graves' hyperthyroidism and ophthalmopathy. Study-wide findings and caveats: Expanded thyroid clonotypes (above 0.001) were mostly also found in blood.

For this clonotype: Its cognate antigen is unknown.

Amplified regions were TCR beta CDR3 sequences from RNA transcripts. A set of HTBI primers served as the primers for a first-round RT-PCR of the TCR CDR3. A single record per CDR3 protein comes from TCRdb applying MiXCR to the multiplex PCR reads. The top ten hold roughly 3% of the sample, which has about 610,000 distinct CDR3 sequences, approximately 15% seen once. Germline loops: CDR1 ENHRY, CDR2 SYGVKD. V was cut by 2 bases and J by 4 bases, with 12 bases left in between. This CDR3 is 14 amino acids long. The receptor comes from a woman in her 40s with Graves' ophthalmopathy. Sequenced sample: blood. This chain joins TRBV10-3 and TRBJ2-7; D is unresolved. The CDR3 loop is CAISESQLLYEQYF. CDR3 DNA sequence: TGTGCCATCAGTGAGAGTCAGCTTCTATACGAGCAGTACTTC.